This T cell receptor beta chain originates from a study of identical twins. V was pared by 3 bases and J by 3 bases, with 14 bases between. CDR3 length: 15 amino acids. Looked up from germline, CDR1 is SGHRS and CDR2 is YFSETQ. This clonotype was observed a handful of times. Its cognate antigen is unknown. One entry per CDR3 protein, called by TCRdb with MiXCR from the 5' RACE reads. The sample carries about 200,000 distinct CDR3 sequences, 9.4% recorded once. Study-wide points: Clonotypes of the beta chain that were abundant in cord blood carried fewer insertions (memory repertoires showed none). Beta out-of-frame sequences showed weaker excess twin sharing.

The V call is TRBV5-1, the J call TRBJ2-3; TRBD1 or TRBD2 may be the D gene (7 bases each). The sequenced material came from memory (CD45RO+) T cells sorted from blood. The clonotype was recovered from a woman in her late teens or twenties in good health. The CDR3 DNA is TGCGCCAGCAGCTCCGGCAGGGGGGGGACAGATACGCAGTATTTT. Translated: CASSSGRGGTDTQYF.